These 15 T cell receptor beta chains were sequenced from one sample in a study of T cells after yellow fever vaccination. MiXCR was run by TCRdb on the 5' RACE reads, yielding one entry per CDR3 protein. This table holds about 580,000 distinct CDR3 sequences, about a sixth found once. Sequenced here: PBMCs, sampled around 5 days after the first yellow fever vaccination. The receptors were gathered from a man younger than 35 who received the YFV17D yellow fever vaccine.

This clonotype occurred a few times. The V gene is TRBV20-1, the J gene TRBJ2-1; D gene uncertain. The V gene's germline CDR1 is DFQATT and CDR2 SNEGSKA (reference sequence). V lost 2 bases and J 3 bases, leaving 11 bases between the germline ends. The CDR3 extends over 14 amino acids. CDR3 sequence: CSARQQQIYNEQFF. The CDR3 DNA is TGCAGTGCTAGACAACAGCAAATCTACAATGAGCAGTTCTTC.

This sequence joins TRBV28 and TRBJ1-2; D gene unclear. The V end was cut by 1 base, the J end by 11 bases, with 11 bases between. From germline, CDR1 is MDHEN and CDR2 SYDVKM. This CDR3 is 12 amino acids long. CDR3 amino acids: CASSLFGTRYTF. In nucleotides, the CDR3 is TGTGCCAGCAGTTTATTCGGTACCCGGTACACCTTC.

The chain links TRBV7-3 to TRBJ2-1; D not certain. Trimming shortened V by 5 bases and J by 9 bases, and 11 bases separated the two germline ends. CDR1 and CDR2 (germline): SGHTA, FQGTGA. This CDR3 is 12 amino acids long. The CDR3 region is CASSPEWGEQFF. CDR3 nucleotides: TGTGCCAGCAGCCCGGAGTGGGGTGAGCAGTTCTTC.

This clonotype was detected a few times. The chain couples TRBV20-1 to TRBJ2-3, with 7 bases that match TRBD2. Germline V lookup: CDR1 DFQATT, CDR2 SNEGSKA (reference sequence). This CDR3 is built from 15 residues. The junction had 13 bases not matched to a gene; V was cut back by 6 bases and J by 4 bases. In DNA form, the CDR3 reads TGCAGTGCCACAAGGGAGGGGCGCGTCGCAGATACGCAGTATTTT. This translates into CSATREGRVADTQYF.

The V call is TRBV5-1, the J call TRBJ1-5, with TRBD1 as a possible D gene (5 bases). Between the trimmed V and J ends, which lost 6 bases and 4 bases, there was a span of 17 bases. The CDR3 runs to 15 residues. Germline V gives CDR1 SGHRS, CDR2 YFSETQ. The DNA of the CDR3 is TGCGCCAGCACCCCCGGACCGGGACCTAATCAGCCCCAGCATTTT. This translates into CASTPGPGPNQPQHF.

This clonotype was counted only a few times. This chain uses TRBV20-1 with TRBJ2-2; TRBD1 aligns across 10 bases. The trim removed 3 bases at V and 7 bases at J, leaving 8 bases unmatched. There are 15 residues in the CDR3. Germline lookup yields CDR1 DFQATT and CDR2 SNEGSKA (reference sequence). The CDR3 region has the DNA TGCAGTGCTAGGGCGTCCCGGGACAGGGGCGGGGAGCTGTTTTTT. This gives the protein CSARASRDRGGELFF.

V gene TRBV25-1 combines with J gene TRBJ1-6; a weak D match, TRBD1 (5 bases). The V gene lost 4 bases and the J gene lost 2 bases, with 9 bases spanning the gap. The V gene's germline CDR1 is MGHDK and CDR2 SYGVNS. The CDR3 has 15 residues. The CDR3 DNA follows: TGTGCCAGCAGTGGACAGCTTACCTATAATTCACCCCTCCACTTT. It encodes CASSGQLTYNSPLHF.

V gene TRBV6-2 or TRBV6-3 combines with J gene TRBJ1-1, with D perhaps matching TRBD1 (6 bases). CDR1 MNHEY and CDR2 SVGEGT come from the germline V gene. Trimming took off 0 bases at V and 4 bases at J, with 15 bases between the two ends. This CDR3 contains 16 residues. The CDR3 sequence: CASSYSSNRAVTEAFF. DNA of the CDR3: TGTGCCAGCAGTTACTCGAGTAACAGGGCGGTCACTGAAGCTTTCTTT.

This clonotype was seen a handful of times. This chain uses TRBV12-3 or TRBV12-4 with TRBJ2-1, with TRBD1 matching over 7 bases. CDR3 size: 15 residues. V trimming: 2 bases; J trimming: 7 bases; junction bases outside the gene matches: 8. CDR3 residues: CASSLQQGMLNEQFF. CDR3 coding DNA: TGTGCCAGCAGTTTACAACAGGGGATGTTGAATGAGCAGTTCTTC.

This clonotype was seen a few times. The chain is built from TRBV3-1 and TRBJ2-5; D possibly matches TRBD1 or TRBD2 (6 bases each). Germline-derived CDR1 and CDR2 are LGHDT and YNNKEL (reference sequence). This CDR3 comprises 14 residues. Deletions cut 2 bases from V and 4 bases from J, with 11 bases between. The CDR3 reads CASSQSGARETQYF. For the CDR3, the DNA is TGTGCCAGCAGCCAATCGGGGGCGAGAGAGACCCAGTACTTC.

This clonotype was found a few times. The V and J genes are TRBV29-1 and TRBJ2-2; D unclear. The germline CDR1 and CDR2 sequences are SQVTM and ANQGSEA. V was cut by 5 bases and J by 1 base, with 8 bases left in between. CDR3 length equals 13 residues. Here the CDR3 reads CSVLGGNTGELFF. The DNA of the CDR3 is TGCAGCGTTCTGGGTGGGAACACCGGGGAGCTGTTTTTT.

This sequence joins TRBV6-5 and TRBJ2-1; either TRBD1 or TRBD2 may fit D (6 bases each). The CDR3 consists of 16 residues. V lost 0 bases to trimming and J lost 2 bases, with 11 bases between them. The germline CDR1 and CDR2 sequences are MNHEY and SVGAGI. The CDR3 spells CASSYSSGGAYNEQFF. The CDR3 DNA reads TGTGCCAGCAGTTACTCATCCGGGGGCGCCTACAATGAGCAGTTCTTC.

In nucleotides, the CDR3 is TGTGCCAGCAGTTACCCCAAAAACTCTGGGGCCAACGTCCTGACTTTC. This encodes CASSYPKNSGANVLTF. The chain recombines TRBV6-2 or TRBV6-3 with TRBJ2-6, with no clear D. From germline, CDR1 is MNHEY and CDR2 SVGEGT. The CDR3 runs to 16 residues. V lost 2 bases to trimming and J lost 0 bases, with 8 bases between them.

V and J are TRBV6-5 and TRBJ2-2, with TRBD2 as a possible D gene (5 bases). The CDR3 has 18 amino acids. CDR1 and CDR2 from the germline V gene are MNHEY and SVGAGI. V was clipped by 0 bases and J by 1 base, with 15 bases between them. The DNA of the CDR3 is TGTGCCAGCAGTTACTCGGTCTCTCTCCGGGGGAACACCGGGGAGCTGTTTTTT. This encodes CASSYSVSLRGNTGELFF.

A few counts support this clonotype. The rearrangement uses TRBV5-1 and TRBJ2-3; D is undetermined. Germline-derived CDR1 and CDR2 are SGHRS and YFSETQ. The CDR3 loop spans 12 amino acids. Trimming cost V 7 bases and J 5 bases, with 11 bases left between them. The chain's CDR3 is CASPLGLDTQYF. The CDR3 region has the DNA TGCGCCAGCCCGCTAGGGTTAGATACGCAGTATTTT.